The 11 T cell receptor beta chains in this list originate from one sample, sequenced in a study of OX40 agonist ivuxolimab in advanced cancers. The assay was immunoSEQ multiplex PCR, and TCRdb's table has in-frame clones only and misses some. The sample has approximately 40,000 clones, approximately 90% seen once. The source material was CD4+ or CD8+ T cells sorted from blood, sampled in a trial of the OX40 agonist ivuxolimab. All receptors derive from an adult with an advanced solid tumor such as melanoma, head and neck, liver or kidney cancer.

This rearrangement joins TRBV7-9 to TRBJ2-7; the match to TRBD1 covers 8 bases. V dropped 1 base and J dropped 0; count of bases not matched to a gene: 5. The CDR3 covers 16 residues. Germline values: CDR1 SEHNR, CDR2 FQNEAQ (reference sequence). In nucleotides, the CDR3 is TGTGCCAGCAGCTTAGAGGGGACAGGAATCTCCTACGAGCAGTACTTC. Translating gives CASSLEGTGISYEQYF.

The chain employs TRBV29-1 and TRBJ2-7, with D possibly being TRBD2 (6 bases). The CDR3 contains 15 residues. V lost 0 bases to trimming and J lost 0 bases, with 12 bases between them. CDR1 and CDR2 from the germline V gene are SQVTM and ANQGSEA. The CDR3 DNA is TGCAGCGTTGAAGAGGAGGGGATGAGCTCCTACGAGCAGTACTTC. Translating it yields CSVEEEGMSSYEQYF.

This clone was counted once. This sequence joins TRBV4-1 and TRBJ2-7; possible D gene TRBD1, 6 bases. CDR1 is MGHRA and CDR2 is YSYEKL in the germline V gene. This CDR3 has 14 amino acids. V lost 3 bases, J lost 5 bases, and 14 bases lay in between. The CDR3 reads CASSQVKQGNEQYF. The CDR3 bases are TGCGCCAGCAGCCAGGTAAAACAGGGAAACGAGCAGTACTTC.

The chain recombines TRBV10-3 with TRBJ2-7; 10 bases match TRBD2. The CDR3 is 15 amino acids. The V gene end was trimmed by 3 bases and the J gene end by 0 bases; junction bases not matched to a gene: 2. The germline gives CDR1 ENHRY, CDR2 SYGVKD. The CDR3: CAISDVAGGSYEQYF. The CDR3 nucleotides are TGTGCCATCAGTGACGTAGCGGGAGGCTCCTACGAGCAGTACTTC.

The chain employs TRBV5-1 and TRBJ2-1; the D call may be TRBD1 or TRBD2 (5 bases each). V was shortened by 0 bases and J by 0 bases, with 13 bases between the two germline ends. The CDR3 contains 17 residues. In germline, CDR1 is SGHRS, CDR2 YFSETQ. CDR3 amino acids: CASSLAGAPSSYNEQFF. The DNA for the CDR3 is TGCGCCAGCAGCTTGGCCGGGGCACCCAGCTCCTACAATGAGCAGTTCTTC.

The J gene is TRBJ1-1, the V gene TRBV27; 7 bases align to TRBD1. With 7 bases clipped from V and 4 bases from J, the junction kept 9 bases outside the gene matches. The CDR3 spans 14 residues. The germline gives CDR1 MNHEY, CDR2 SMNVEV (reference sequence). CDR3 protein: CASNPGGWGTEAFF. CDR3 coding DNA: TGTGCCAGCAACCCAGGGGGGTGGGGCACTGAAGCTTTCTTT.

V is TRBV30 and J is TRBJ1-3; D unclear. Germline CDR1 GTSNPN, CDR2 SVGIG (reference sequence). The CDR3 loop spans 12 amino acids. Deletions cut 3 bases from V and 2 bases from J, with 5 bases between. The CDR3 DNA reads TGTGCCTGGAGAGTCCCTGGAAACACCATATATTTT. Translated: CAWRVPGNTIYF. Filled out from reference TRBV30 and TRBJ1-3, the complete variable domain reads SQTIHQWPATLVQPVGSPLSLECTVEGTSNPNLYWYRQAAGRGLQLLFYSVGIGQISSEVPQNLSASRPQDRQFILSSKKLLLSDSGFYLCAWRVPGNTIYFGEGSWLTVV.

This clone came up once. The chain carries TRBV27 and TRBJ1-1; tentatively, D is TRBD1 (5 bases). Germline V gene sequence: CDR1 MNHEY, CDR2 SMNVEV (reference sequence). CDR3 length: 14 residues. The V gene lost 8 bases and the J gene lost 1 base, with 14 bases spanning the gap. CDR3 nucleotides: TGTGCCAGCCAAAATTTGGGGGGGAACACTGAAGCTTTCTTT. Its translation: CASQNLGGNTEAFF.

The J gene is TRBJ2-7, the V gene TRBV27; D remains ambiguous. CDR3 size: 14 residues. Germline V gene lookup returns CDR1 MNHEY and CDR2 SMNVEV (reference sequence). Trimming took off 6 bases at V and 4 bases at J, with 16 bases between the two ends. CDR3 nucleotides: TGTGCCAGCAGCCCAGCGCCGAGACCTTACGAGCAGTACTTC. Translation: CASSPAPRPYEQYF.

The rearrangement links TRBV7-9 to TRBJ2-7; the match to TRBD2 covers 12 bases. This CDR3 spans 15 amino acids. The V and J ends lost 5 bases and 3 bases, in that order; junction bases with no gene match: 5. Germline CDR1 SEHNR, CDR2 FQNEAQ (reference sequence). The CDR3 protein is CASSARLAGDYEQYF. CDR3 sequence (DNA): TGTGCCAGCAGCGCTCGACTAGCGGGGGACTACGAGCAGTACTTC. Full variable domain (rest looked up from reference TRBV7-9 and TRBJ2-7): DTGVSQNPRHKITKRGQNVTFRCDPISEHNRLYWYRQTLGQGPEFLTYFQNEAQLEKSRLLSDRFSAERPKGSFSTLEIQRTEQGDSAMYLCASSARLAGDYEQYFGPGTRLTVT.

The V gene is TRBV27, the J gene TRBJ1-2; weak D call: TRBD1 (6 bases). Germline values: CDR1 MNHEY, CDR2 SMNVEV (reference sequence). V lost 0 bases and J lost 8, with 16 bases in between. The CDR3 totals 15 residues. The CDR3 here is CASSLSLTGLGGYTF. The CDR3 bases are TGTGCCAGCAGTTTATCCCTAACAGGGCTTGGAGGCTACACCTTC.